A single sample is the source of the 9 T cell receptor beta chains below, sequenced in a study of CD8 T cells in ankylosing spondylitis. The study's findings and limits: About 8 highly homologous variants made up a TCR beta motif that seemed to typify ankylosing spondylitis blood.

TCRdb reanalysed the 5' RACE reads using MiXCR and keeps one entry per CDR3 protein. The table records more than 300,000 distinct CDR3 sequences, 8% of them present only once. Their recognized antigens are unknown. Sequencing used blood, either unsorted or a sorted T cell fraction (not recorded which). These receptors originate from a male donor with ankylosing spondylitis.

In this sample, this clonotype turned up a few times. The V and J genes are TRBV27 and TRBJ2-3, with D maybe TRBD2 (7 bases). The CDR3 has 18 residues. Germline values: CDR1 MNHEY, CDR2 SMNVEV (reference sequence). The V end lost 3 bases, the J end lost 2 bases, and 21 bases lay between the germline ends. The CDR3 loop reads CASSFLVWGGLNTDTQYF. In DNA, the CDR3 is TGTGCCAGCAGTTTCCTAGTTTGGGGGGGGCTAAACACAGATACGCAGTATTTT.

This chain links TRBV28 with TRBJ2-3, with D possibly matching TRBD1 (6 bases). The CDR3 sequence is 15 residues long. The V and J ends lost 2 bases and 4 bases respectively, with 13 bases between them. Germline V CDR1 and CDR2: MDHEN, SYDVKM. In DNA, the CDR3 is TGTGCCAGCAGTTTAGGACAGATCCCCCCAGATACGCAGTATTTT. This gives the protein CASSLGQIPPDTQYF.

This clonotype showed up many times. The J gene is TRBJ2-1, the V gene TRBV29-1, with D maybe TRBD1 (6 bases). Germline CDR1 reads SQVTM; CDR2 reads ANQGSEA. V was trimmed by 4 bases and J by 0 bases, leaving 16 bases between them. The CDR3 loop spans 16 amino acids. This chain's CDR3 is CSVGLGSRGSYNEQFF. DNA of the CDR3: TGCAGCGTTGGGTTGGGGTCCAGGGGCTCCTACAATGAGCAGTTCTTC.

This chain joins TRBV19 and TRBJ1-5; D is perhaps TRBD1 (6 bases). This CDR3 is built from 16 residues. CDR1 is LNHDA, CDR2 SQIVND, per germline (reference sequence). The V end was cut by 3 bases, the J end by 1 base, with 13 bases between. The CDR3 region is CASSIRQATSNQPQHF. Written as DNA, the CDR3 is TGTGCCAGTAGTATCCGACAGGCGACCAGCAATCAGCCCCAGCATTTT.

The chain is built from TRBV29-1 and TRBJ1-2; D not certain. The length of the CDR3 is 10 residues. Germline lookup yields CDR1 SQVTM and CDR2 ANQGSEA. Deletions cut 1 base from V and 5 bases from J, with 2 bases between. The CDR3 DNA sequence: TGCAGCGTTGAAGTATATGGCTACACCTTC. Amino acid sequence: CSVEVYGYTF.

The rearrangement joins TRBV11-3 to TRBJ2-5; tentative D call: TRBD2 (5 bases). CDR3 length equals 15 residues. Germline V gives CDR1 SGHNT, CDR2 YENEEA. Trimming removed 2 bases at V and 2 bases at J, with 12 bases between. The CDR3: CASSLFSGLQETQYF. The CDR3 DNA reads as TGTGCCAGCAGCTTATTCTCGGGGTTGCAAGAGACCCAGTACTTC.

At least ten counts were recorded for this clonotype. The rearrangement uses TRBV7-2 and TRBJ1-5; maybe TRBD1 (5 bases). The CDR3 has 15 amino acids. V lost 2 bases, J lost 3 bases, and 11 bases lay in between. CDR1 is SGHTA and CDR2 is FQGNSA in the germline V gene. In DNA form, the CDR3 reads TGTGCCAGCAGCTTAACAGGCCTCTTCAATCAGCCCCAGCATTTT. This translates into CASSLTGLFNQPQHF.

This clonotype has a count of ten or more. The CDR3: CASSHLRSDGREKLFF. DNA for the CDR3: TGTGCCAGCAGCCACCTTCGGTCCGACGGTCGGGAAAAACTGTTTTTT. The rearrangement uses TRBV4-2 and TRBJ1-4; D uncertain. V was shortened by 3 bases and J by 8 bases, with 19 bases between the two germline ends. The germline V gene has CDR1 LGHNA and CDR2 YNFKEQ. The CDR3 has 16 amino acids.

A few counts support this clonotype. The rearrangement joins TRBV5-1 to TRBJ2-1; perhaps TRBD1 as D (6 bases). Germline-derived CDR1 and CDR2 are SGHRS and YFSETQ. V was shortened by 4 bases and J by 0 bases, with 20 bases between the two germline ends. The CDR3 loop spans 18 amino acids. The CDR3 sequence is CASSPGTHQASSYNEQFF. The CDR3 DNA is TGCGCCAGCAGCCCCGGGACACACCAAGCAAGCTCCTACAATGAGCAGTTCTTC. The variable domain in full, completed from reference TRBV5-1 and TRBJ2-1, reads KAGVTQTPRYLIKTRGQQVTLSCSPISGHRSVSWYQQTPGQGLQFLFEYFSETQRNKGNFPGRFSGRQFSNSRSEMNVSTLELGDSALYLCASSPGTHQASSYNEQFFGPGTRLTVL.